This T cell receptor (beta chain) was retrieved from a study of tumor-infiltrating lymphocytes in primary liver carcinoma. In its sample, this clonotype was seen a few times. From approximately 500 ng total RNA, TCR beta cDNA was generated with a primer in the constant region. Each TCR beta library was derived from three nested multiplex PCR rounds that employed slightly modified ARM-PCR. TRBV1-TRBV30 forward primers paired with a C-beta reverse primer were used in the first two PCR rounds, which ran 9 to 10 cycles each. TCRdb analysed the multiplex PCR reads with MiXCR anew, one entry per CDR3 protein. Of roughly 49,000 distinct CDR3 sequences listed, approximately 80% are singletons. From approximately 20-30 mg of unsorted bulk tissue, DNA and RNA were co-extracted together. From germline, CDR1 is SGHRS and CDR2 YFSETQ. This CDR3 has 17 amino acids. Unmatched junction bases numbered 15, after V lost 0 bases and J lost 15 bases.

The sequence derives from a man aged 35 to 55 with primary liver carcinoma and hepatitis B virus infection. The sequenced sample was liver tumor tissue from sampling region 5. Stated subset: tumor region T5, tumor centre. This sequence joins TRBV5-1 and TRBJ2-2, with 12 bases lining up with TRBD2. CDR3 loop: CASSLETSGRNTGVLFF. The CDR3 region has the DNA TGCGCCAGCAGCTTGGAGACTAGCGGGAGAAACACCGGGGTGTTGTTTTTT.